The T cell receptor (beta chain) under discussion was sequenced for a study of blood T cell repertoires in COVID-19. Study overall: Sources were T cells, B-cell-depleted T cells, or PBMCs; the material itself was cDNA or gDNA.

V was shortened by 2 bases and J by 2 bases, with 10 bases between the two germline ends. CDR3 length: 15 amino acids. CDR1 is MNHNS and CDR2 is SASEGT in the germline V gene. Profiled with immunoSEQ multiplex PCR; TCRdb holds only in-frame clones, not every one. The sample includes approximately 110,000 clones, approximately 85% of them seen just once. The genes are TRBV6-1 and TRBJ2-1; D perhaps matches TRBD2 (5 bases). This clonotype was obtained from a human donor in a cohort sampled during active COVID-19. The sequencing input was peripheral blood. CDR3 nucleotides: TGTGCCAGCAGTGAAATATCGGGGACCTACAATGAGCAGTTCTTC. Translation: CASSEISGTYNEQFF.